This T cell receptor beta chain was found in a study of shared clonotypes between healthy human individuals. Turning to the study itself: Each donor's CD8 memory used one plate, CD8 naive two, each CD4 subset three.

Trimming left V 7 bases short and J 0 bases short, with 4 bases between. CDR3 size: 12 residues. Germline V gene sequence: CDR1 MNHEY, CDR2 SVGAGI. Study-wide points: Lower generation probabilities were found for non-shared clonotypes than for those shared by all four donors. Shared clonotypes: approximately 5% naive CD4, about 3.5% naive CD8, around 2.2% memory CD4, 0.35% to 0.5% memory CD8.

The authors ran the assay at deep level. Produced via immunoSEQ multiplex PCR; TCRdb's table is partial and in-frame only. The sample includes 1,400,000 or so clones, about 98.5% of them seen just once. Points on this clone: Its antigen is undetermined.

This chain connects TRBV6-5 to TRBJ2-1, with unresolved D. Sequencing input: naive CD4+ T cells sorted from blood. Subset denoted: CD45RA+ positively selected. The sequence derives from a man aged 25 to 45 in good health. CDR3 bases: TGTGCCAGCATAAGCTCCTACAATGAGCAGTTCTTC. Translation: CASISSYNEQFF.